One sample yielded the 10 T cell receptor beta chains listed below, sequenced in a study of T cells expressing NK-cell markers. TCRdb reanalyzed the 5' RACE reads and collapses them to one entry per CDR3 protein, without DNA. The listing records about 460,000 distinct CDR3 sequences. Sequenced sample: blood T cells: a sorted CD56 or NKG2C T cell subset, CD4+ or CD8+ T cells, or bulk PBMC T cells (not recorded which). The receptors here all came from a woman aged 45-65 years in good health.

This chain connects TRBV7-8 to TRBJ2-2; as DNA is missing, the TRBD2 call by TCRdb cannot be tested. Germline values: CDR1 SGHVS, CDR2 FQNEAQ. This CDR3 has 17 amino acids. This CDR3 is CASSLGDGLAGTGELFF.

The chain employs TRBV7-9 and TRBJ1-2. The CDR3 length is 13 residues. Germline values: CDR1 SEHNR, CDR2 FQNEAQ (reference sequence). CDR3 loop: CASSLLGYHGYTF.

The chain's CDR3 is CASSQDLRLTEAFF. The rearrangement uses TRBV14 and TRBJ1-1. The CDR3 is made up of 14 amino acids. In germline, CDR1 is SGHDN, CDR2 FVKESK.

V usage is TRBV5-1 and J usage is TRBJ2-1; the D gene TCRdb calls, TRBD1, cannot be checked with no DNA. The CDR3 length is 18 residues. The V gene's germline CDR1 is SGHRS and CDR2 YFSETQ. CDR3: CASSPGLRQARFSNEQFF.

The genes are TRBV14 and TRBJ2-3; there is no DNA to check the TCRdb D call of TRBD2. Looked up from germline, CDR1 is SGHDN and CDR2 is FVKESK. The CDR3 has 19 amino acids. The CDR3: CASSQDSGLAGGATDTQYF.

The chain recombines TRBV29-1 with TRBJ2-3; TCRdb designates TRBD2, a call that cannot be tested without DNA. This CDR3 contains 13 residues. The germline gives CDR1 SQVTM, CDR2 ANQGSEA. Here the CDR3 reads CSVEAVQADTQYF.

The CDR3 here is CASSPHRGRYYNEQFF. The chain links TRBV6-5 to TRBJ2-1; no DNA is available, so the TRBD1 call from TCRdb remains unchecked. The germline gives CDR1 MNHEY, CDR2 SVGAGI. The CDR3 is 16 residues long.

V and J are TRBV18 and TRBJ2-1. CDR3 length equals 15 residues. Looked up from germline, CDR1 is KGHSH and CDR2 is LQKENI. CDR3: CASSPKIARRNEQFF.

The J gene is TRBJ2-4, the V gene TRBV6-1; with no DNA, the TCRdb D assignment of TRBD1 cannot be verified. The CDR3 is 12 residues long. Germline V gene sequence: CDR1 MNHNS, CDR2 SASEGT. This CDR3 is CASSDLSRIQYF.

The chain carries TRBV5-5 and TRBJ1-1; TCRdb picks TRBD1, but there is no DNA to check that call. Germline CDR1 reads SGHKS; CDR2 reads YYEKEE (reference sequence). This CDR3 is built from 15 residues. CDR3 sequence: CASSAETGLNTEAFF. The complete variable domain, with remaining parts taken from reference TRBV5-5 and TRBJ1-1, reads DAGVTQSPTHLIKTRGQQVTLRCSPISGHKSVSWYQQVLGQGPQFIFQYYEKEERGRGNFPDRFSARQFPNYSSELNVNALLLGDSALYLCASSAETGLNTEAFFGQGTRLTVV.